These T cell receptor beta chains were read from a single sample in a study of T cells in Graves' hyperthyroidism and ophthalmopathy. TCRdb recomputed calls from the multiplex PCR reads with MiXCR, one row per CDR3 protein. This sample carries 350,000 to 400,000 distinct CDR3 sequences, about 18% of them seen once, and the ten largest clones take about 38%. The sequencing input was blood. The source of these receptors is a man aged 18 to 29 with Graves' ophthalmopathy. The conserved cysteine and the conserved F or W are not part of the CDR3 here. D genes are given only for firm matches.

NA	TRBV20-1	TRBJ2-3	SGGSSTDTQY
NA	TRBV12-3/TRBV12-4	TRBJ1-1	ASGKQAGTEAF
NA	TRBV6-1	TRBJ1-5	ASRDTLNNQPQH
NA	TRBV6-1	TRBJ2-5	ASSPFSGFQETQY
TRBD1	TRBV6-4	TRBJ1-6	ASSAQGERSPLH
NA	TRBV27	TRBJ2-3	ASSPRPAPGTDTQY
NA	TRBV5-1	TRBJ1-4	ASSQGQPATNEKLF
TRBD2	TRBV4-2	TRBJ2-4	ASSRHGGRGALGGNIQY
NA	TRBV12-3/TRBV12-4	TRBJ2-2	ASSHPIRVTGELF
TRBD1	TRBV6-1	TRBJ2-7	ASSGGTGGVIHYEQY
TRBD1	TRBV7-3	TRBJ1-1	ASSLTGGVTEAF
NA	TRBV27	TRBJ2-7	ASSAYGTSREQY
NA	TRBV27	TRBJ1-2	ASAEGVGYNGYT
NA	TRBV2	TRBJ1-2	ASSVGQGNGYT